This T cell receptor beta chain was obtained from a study of PD-1 blockade in classical Hodgkin lymphoma. Each of the patients experienced relapse following autologous stem cell transplantation, and their brentuximab vedotin exposure differed. This CDR3 has 12 amino acids. CDR1 and CDR2 from the germline V gene are SQVTM and ANQGSEA. Trimming removed 5 bases from V and 5 bases from J; junction bases left unmatched: 2. The data were produced by immunoSEQ multiplex PCR, yet TCRdb's version contains in-frame clones alone and is incomplete. In the table there are 40,000 to 45,000 clones, roughly 78% of which are singletons.

The material was peripheral blood mononuclear cells (PBMCs), obtained at baseline. The clonotype comes from a human donor with classical Hodgkin lymphoma. This chain links TRBV29-1 with TRBJ1-5; 8 bases are a match to TRBD1. CDR3 protein: CSVLTGDQPQHF. CDR3 bases: TGCAGCGTTCTGACAGGGGATCAGCCCCAGCATTTT.